This T cell receptor (beta chain) appears in the sequencing data of a study of T cell changes during pregnancy in multiple sclerosis. About this clone itself: At one end the junction does not follow the germline gene, possibly because of a read error.

Only in-frame clones appear in the TCRdb table, and some are missing; sequencing was by immunoSEQ multiplex PCR. This table has fewer than 50,000 clones, 94% appearing once. The origin of this receptor is a female donor with multiple sclerosis, enrolled in a pregnancy study. This sample comprised CD4+ T cells from peripheral blood mononuclear cells, obtained in the third trimester of pregnancy.

CDR3 protein: CASTRDRLSSEQYF. The DNA for the CDR3 is TGTGCCAGCACCCGGGACAGGTTGTCCTCCGAGCAGTACTTC. The chain links TRBV7-2 to TRBJ2-7; 8 nucleotides line up with TRBD1. Germline CDR1 is SGHTA and CDR2 is FQGNSA. The CDR3 consists of 14 residues.